This T cell receptor (beta chain) was retrieved from a study of blood T cell repertoires in COVID-19. The CDR3 totals 15 residues. Losses at the gene ends were 3 bases for V and 0 bases for J; bases not matched to a gene: 3. In germline, CDR1 is MNHEY, CDR2 SVGEGT. Measured with immunoSEQ multiplex PCR; TCRdb has only the in-frame clones, and not every one. The table shows 250,000 to 350,000 clones, with approximately 89% occurring only once. The sequenced material came from peripheral blood. The sequence was obtained from a woman in her twenties or thirties who had recovered from COVID-19. The chain recombines TRBV6-2 or TRBV6-3 with TRBJ2-3, with 7 bases that match TRBD2. Written as DNA, the CDR3 is TGTGCCAGCAGTTATGGACTAGTTAGCACAGATACGCAGTATTTT. The encoded protein is CASSYGLVSTDTQYF.